Listed below are T cell receptor beta chains from one sample, sequenced in a study of molecular identifiers for immune sequencing clone quantification. TCRdb called the PCR reads again in MiXCR, with one record for every CDR3 protein. The sample carries hundreds of thousands of distinct CDR3 sequences, about 22% recorded once. Specimen: naive CD8+ T cells from blood, with Jurkat cell RNA spiked in. Every receptor here comes from a human donor in good health. Some libraries in this study had Jurkat cell RNA spiked in. The CDR3 runs from the conserved cysteine through the conserved F or W. The D gene is left open where the match is weak. Clone sizes are given selectively: once, few, many, or a class where the clone is expanded.

TRBV5-1	16	TRBJ2-3	TRBD2	many	CASSASGLAVTDTQYF	TGCGCCAGCAGCGCCTCCGGACTAGCGGTCACAGATACGCAGTATTTT
TRBV7-9	15	TRBJ2-7	TRBD1	many	CASSAGTGMFYEQYF	TGTGCCAGCAGCGCCGGGACAGGGATGTTCTACGAGCAGTACTTC
TRBV6-1	22	TRBJ2-7	TRBD2	many	CASSEGWSERYSGLAEEYEQYF	TGTGCCAGCAGTGAAGGTTGGTCAGAAAGATACTCGGGACTAGCGGAAGAGTACGAGCAGTACTTC
TRBV28	15	TRBJ2-1	TRBD2	many	CASSFFTTSGSDRFF	TGTGCCAGCAGTTTCTTTACGACTAGCGGGAGTGATCGGTTCTTC
TRBV30	14	TRBJ2-7	TRBD1	few	CAWSGGQGAYEQYF	TGTGCCTGGAGTGGCGGACAGGGAGCCTACGAGCAGTACTTC
TRBV29-1	12	TRBJ2-7	TRBD2	many	CSVEGRELEQYF	TGCAGCGTTGAAGGGCGGGAGCTCGAGCAGTACTTC
TRBV15	17	TRBJ1-1	TRBD1	many	CATTLIPGQGEDTEAFF	TGTGCCACCACCCTCATCCCGGGACAGGGGGAGGACACTGAAGCTTTCTTT
TRBV3-1	18	TRBJ2-1	TRBD2	.	CASSQDTSGILGANEQFF	TGTGCCAGCAGCCAAGACACTAGCGGGATTCTGGGTGCCAATGAGCAGTTCTTC
TRBV7-3	13	TRBJ2-1	TRBD2	many	CASRLAGGAEQFF	TGTGCCAGCCGACTAGCGGGAGGGGCGGAGCAGTTCTTC
TRBV14	18	TRBJ2-3	TRBD2	.	CASSPGLAGAAPVDTQYF	TGTGCCAGCAGCCCTGGACTAGCGGGGGCCGCCCCGGTGGATACGCAGTATTTT
TRBV19	13	TRBJ1-1	.	many	CASSNGPNTEAFF	TGTGCCAGTAGTAACGGTCCGAACACTGAAGCTTTCTTT
TRBV4-1	15	TRBJ1-1	TRBD1	many	CASSQGTGGETEAFF	TGCGCCAGCAGCCAGGGGACAGGGGGGGAAACTGAAGCTTTCTTT
TRBV7-9	12	TRBJ2-7	.	many	CASSLARYEQYF	TGTGCCAGCAGCTTAGCGAGGTACGAGCAGTACTTC
TRBV4-1	15	TRBJ2-3	TRBD1	many	CASSQEGQGPDTQYF	TGCGCCAGCAGCCAAGAGGGACAGGGTCCAGATACGCAGTATTTT
TRBV24-1	16	TRBJ2-3	.	many	CATSDHQEPYARTQYF	TGTGCCACCAGTGATCATCAGGAACCATACGCTAGGACGCAGTATTTT
TRBV20-1	17	TRBJ2-7	.	few	CSASITSQVGVYYEQYF	TGCAGTGCTAGCATTACCTCCCAGGTGGGGGTTTACTACGAGCAGTACTTC
TRBV11-2	14	TRBJ2-7	.	.	CASSLVSGRREQYF	TGTGCCAGCAGCTTAGTGTCGGGTCGACGCGAGCAGTACTTC
TRBV7-6	16	TRBJ2-2	.	.	CASIDWGDSNTGELFF	TGTGCCAGCATCGACTGGGGGGACAGCAACACCGGGGAGCTGTTTTTT
TRBV4-3	17	TRBJ1-4	.	.	CASSQDASGATNEKLVF	TGCGCCAGCAGCCAAGACGCCAGTGGGGCAACTAATGAAAAACTGGTTTTT
TRBV7-9	16	TRBJ2-7	.	many	CASSPPSGLTRDEQYF	TGTGCCAGCAGCCCCCCAAGCGGACTGACCAGGGACGAGCAGTACTTC
TRBV11-2	15	TRBJ2-3	.	.	CASSVMLANTDTQYF	TGTGCCAGCAGCGTAATGCTGGCAAACACAGATACGCAGTATTTT
TRBV6-4	16	TRBJ2-3	.	many	CASSEVVGTRLDTQYF	TGTGCCAGCAGTGAGGTGGTCGGGACCCGGCTGGATACGCAGTATTTT
TRBV4-3	15	TRBJ2-7	TRBD1	.	CASSQAGTGAHEQYF	TGCGCCAGCAGCCAGGCCGGGACAGGGGCCCACGAGCAGTACTTC
TRBV3-1	16	TRBJ1-1	.	.	CASSLRPDKGEPKAFF	TGTGCCAGCAGCTTACGTCCTGACAAGGGGGAACCTAAAGCTTTCTTT
TRBV27	15	TRBJ2-2	.	few	CASSFWGGGDGELFF	TGTGCCAGCAGTTTTTGGGGAGGGGGTGACGGGGAGCTGTTTTTT
TRBV12-3/TRBV12-4	18	TRBJ2-3	TRBD2	many	CASSPRTSGGGGTDTQYF	TGTGCCAGCAGTCCGCGGACTAGCGGGGGTGGTGGCACAGATACGCAGTATTTT
TRBV4-1	16	TRBJ2-1	TRBD2	many	CASSQQTSGSSGEQFF	TGCGCCAGCAGCCAGCAGACTAGCGGGAGCTCCGGTGAGCAGTTCTTC
TRBV5-3	15	TRBJ2-5	.	many	CASSFFRGLQETQYF	TGTGCCAGCAGCTTTTTCCGCGGGCTACAAGAGACCCAGTACTTC
TRBV7-9	15	TRBJ2-2	.	.	CASSHDTYAARELFF	TGTGCCAGCAGCCACGACACGTACGCCGCCCGGGAGCTGTTTTTT
TRBV20-1	15	TRBJ2-1	TRBD2	.	CSARVREGPRGEQFF	TGCAGTGCTAGAGTACGGGAGGGCCCTCGCGGTGAGCAGTTCTTC
TRBV20-1	12	TRBJ1-1	.	many	CSARDTYTEAFF	TGCAGTGCTAGAGACACTTACACTGAAGCTTTCTTT
TRBV11-3	14	TRBJ2-7	TRBD1	few	CASNQDRGDHEQYF	TGTGCCAGCAACCAGGACAGGGGTGACCACGAGCAGTACTTC
TRBV5-5	15	TRBJ2-1	TRBD1	many	CASSLSGPGTGEQFF	TGTGCCAGCAGCCTATCGGGTCCCGGGACAGGTGAGCAGTTCTTC
TRBV6-6	14	TRBJ2-5	.	few	CASSGSRTQGAQYF	TGTGCCAGCAGTGGCAGCAGGACCCAAGGGGCCCAGTACTTC
TRBV2	14	TRBJ1-5	.	many	CASSPSEGNQPQHF	TGTGCCAGCAGTCCATCGGAAGGCAATCAGCCCCAGCATTTT
TRBV4-1	15	TRBJ2-7	.	.	CASSQDRAVLYEQYF	TGCGCCAGCAGCCAAGACAGGGCTGTGCTGTACGAGCAGTACTTC
TRBV28	13	TRBJ2-7	TRBD2	many	CAIGGGAPYEQYF	TGTGCCATCGGGGGGGGGGCCCCCTACGAGCAGTACTTC
TRBV28	14	TRBJ1-1	.	many	CASSLTRQTTEAFF	TGTGCCAGCAGTCTCACCCGACAGACAACTGAAGCTTTCTTT
TRBV29-1	14	TRBJ2-3	.	many	CSVEDSQGPPRMYF	TGCAGCGTTGAAGATTCGCAGGGCCCCCCGCGGATGTATTTT
TRBV7-2	18	TRBJ2-3	TRBD2	once	CASSLIPGTSSSADTQYF	TGTGCCAGCAGCTTAATTCCCGGGACTAGCTCATCGGCAGATACGCAGTATTTT
TRBV9	17	TRBJ2-2	TRBD2	many	CASSPNSGFGTYGELFF	TGTGCCAGCAGCCCCAATAGCGGGTTCGGAACCTACGGGGAGCTGTTTTTT
TRBV7-9	16	TRBJ2-3	.	many	CASSFLSRRVTDTQYF	TGTGCCAGCAGTTTCCTTAGTAGGCGGGTCACAGATACGCAGTATTTT
TRBV12-3/TRBV12-4	15	TRBJ1-2	.	many	CASSARDTLSYGYTF	TGTGCCAGCAGTGCCCGGGACACTCTCTCGTATGGCTACACCTTC
TRBV25-1	16	TRBJ2-5	.	many	CASSEGGGPNQETQYF	TGTGCCAGCAGTGAAGGAGGGGGCCCAAACCAAGAGACCCAGTACTTC
TRBV4-1	15	TRBJ2-7	TRBD2	many	CASSPAAGFSYEQYF	TGCGCCAGCAGCCCGGCAGCGGGGTTCTCCTACGAGCAGTACTTC
TRBV30	13	TRBJ1-1	.	.	CAWSVGENTEAFF	TGTGCCTGGAGTGTCGGAGAGAACACTGAAGCTTTCTTT
TRBV7-9	16	TRBJ2-1	TRBD2	many	CASRSGLAGAEGEQFF	TGTGCCAGCAGATCAGGACTAGCGGGAGCGGAGGGTGAGCAGTTCTTC
TRBV13	18	TRBJ2-3	TRBD2	few	CASSLGPPAGAGTDTQYF	TGTGCCAGCAGCTTAGGCCCCCCGGCGGGAGCGGGCACAGATACGCAGTATTTT
TRBV29-1	13	TRBJ1-5	.	many	CSVDGGAGQPQHF	TGCAGCGTTGACGGGGGGGCTGGTCAGCCCCAGCATTTT
TRBV7-9	15	TRBJ2-3	TRBD2	many	CASSSIAGSTDTQYF	TGTGCCAGCAGTAGTATAGCGGGTAGCACAGATACGCAGTATTTT
TRBV14	15	TRBJ2-3	.	many	CASSHNGPFSDTQYF	TGTGCCAGCAGCCACAACGGGCCCTTCAGCGATACGCAGTATTTT
TRBV6-5	16	TRBJ2-2	TRBD1	many	CASSLGTAKNTGELFF	TGTGCCAGCAGCCTAGGGACAGCTAAGAACACCGGGGAGCTGTTTTTT
TRBV28	13	TRBJ2-7	.	many	CASSPPYNYEQYF	TGTGCCAGCAGCCCGCCCTACAATTACGAGCAGTACTTC
TRBV28	12	TRBJ1-5	.	many	CASSRVEWPQHF	TGTGCCAGCAGTAGGGTAGAATGGCCCCAGCATTTT
TRBV7-9	15	TRBJ2-7	.	many	CASSSSDTGPYEQYF	TGTGCCAGCAGCTCCTCTGATACAGGCCCCTACGAGCAGTACTTC
TRBV7-9	11	TRBJ2-2	.	many	CASTPPGELFF	TGTGCCAGCACCCCCCCGGGGGAGCTGTTTTTT
TRBV30	14	TRBJ2-5	TRBD2	many	CAWSSGGAGETQYF	TGTGCCTGGAGTAGCGGGGGGGCCGGTGAGACCCAGTACTTC